The entry below describes one T cell receptor (beta chain). Its antigen is unknown. Within one base of it there is no much larger clone, and no base qualities were kept. These data are taken from a study of blood T cell repertoires in COVID-19 (dated by TCRdb to 2018 to 2021). Describing the broader study: Samples covering the acute and convalescent phases of COVID-19 were provided by collaborators in the United States, Italy and Spain. Samples were obtained from the ongoing ImmuneRACE study (first 160 participants) and from about 1,300 subjects provided by 6 global collaborators. The dataset comprised deeply sampled blood TCRbeta repertoires from subjects exposed to, actively infected with, or recovered from COVID-19. Nearly every sample came with metadata listing a de-identified subject ID, COVID-19 status, age in years and sex. The prospective study material was composed of cDNA or gDNA derived from T cells, B-cell-depleted T cells, or PBMCs. The repertoires were released in a freely available public database meant as a resource for research on the immune response to SARS-CoV-2. Where available, HLA class I and class II types were taken from metadata supplied by the sample provider and were not determined by assay-based typing.

The immunoSEQ Assay, a bias-controlled multiplex PCR, was used to amplify TCRbeta CDR3 regions from genomic DNA. The authors' analysis ran thus. The number of nucleated cells in each sample was estimated by amplification of reference gene primers within the assay. To quantify the absolute abundance of each unique TCRbeta CDR3 rearrangement, sequence reads were collapsed and filtered. Productive Simpson clonality was computed per sample as the square root of Simpson's diversity index over productive rearrangements. In TCRdb, the immuneACCESS table is reduced to in-frame sequences with V and J assigned. These tables do not hold every clone; where another copy was compared, an unresolved V gene accounts for under half, and the others remain unexplained. The V and J calls and clone size were taken over from that table, and D and trimming were inferred from the DNA. The sample table records 130,000 or so clones; 65% to 85% of these occur just once. The top ten constitute approximately 18% of the sample.

V is shortened by 5 bases, J by 3 bases, and the region joining them spans 14 bases. Measured from the cysteine to the phenylalanine, the CDR3 is 14 residues long. Of the read, only the CDR3 DNA is kept; its 42 bases are in frame from base 1. The germline V gene (reference sequence) provides CDR1 MNHEY and CDR2 SMNVEV. The study at large found these results: The amount of clinical and demographic metadata varied by source and participant and was provided uncurated.

Whole blood was collected in K2EDTA tubes by collaborating institutions according to the institutions' own protocols. For TCRbeta analysis, collaborator samples were shipped as frozen whole blood, as isolated PBMCs, or as DNA extracted from either sample type. The chain couples TRBV27 to TRBJ2-7, and TRBD1 may be the D gene, going by 7 matching bases. The sequenced sample was peripheral blood. The receptor comes from a woman older than 75 with acute or convalescent COVID-19. The CDR3 protein is CASSPAGQYYEQYF. The nucleotide sequence reads as follows: TGTGCCAGCAGTCCCGCGGGACAGTACTACGAGCAGTACTTC.